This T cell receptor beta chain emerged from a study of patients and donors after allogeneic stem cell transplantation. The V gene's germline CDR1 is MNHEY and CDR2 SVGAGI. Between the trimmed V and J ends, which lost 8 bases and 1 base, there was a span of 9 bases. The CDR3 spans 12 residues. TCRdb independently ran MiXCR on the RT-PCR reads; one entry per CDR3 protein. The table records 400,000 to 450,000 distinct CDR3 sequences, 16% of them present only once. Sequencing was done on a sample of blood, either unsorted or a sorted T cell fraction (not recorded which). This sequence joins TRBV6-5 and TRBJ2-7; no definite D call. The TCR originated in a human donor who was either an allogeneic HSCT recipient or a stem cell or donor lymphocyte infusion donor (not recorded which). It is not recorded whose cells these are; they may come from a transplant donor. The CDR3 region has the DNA TGTGCCAGCTCCCGCGTTTCCTACGAGCAGTACTTC. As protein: CASSRVSYEQYF.